Listed below are T cell receptor beta chains from one sample, sequenced in a study of beta chain features in type 1 diabetes. The data were produced by immunoSEQ multiplex PCR, yet TCRdb's version contains in-frame clones alone and is incomplete. The sample shows about 700,000 clones, around 15% of them seen only once. Sequenced input: naive CD4+ T cells from blood. The receptors originated from a man younger than 35 with type 1 diabetes. CDR3s include the opening cysteine and the closing phenylalanine or tryptophan. D genes are given only for firm matches. Not every row has a clone size; where given, it reads once, few, many or a size class.

. | TRBJ2-5 | . | TRBV10-2 | TGCGCCAGCAGGGGTGGCGAGACCCAGTACTTC | CASRGGETQYF
. | TRBJ1-5 | TRBD1 | TRBV13 | TGTGCCAGCAGCCCGGGACAGGTGAATCAGCCCCAGCATTTT | CASSPGQVNQPQHF
. | TRBJ2-7 | TRBD1 | TRBV10-3 | TGTGCCATCACCCCCGGACAGGGCTCCTACGAGCAGTACTTC | CAITPGQGSYEQYF
. | TRBJ1-2 | TRBD1 | TRBV30 | TGTGCCTGGAGTAACGCAGGGGGGGACTATGGCTACACCTTC | CAWSNAGGDYGYTF
. | TRBJ2-1 | TRBD1 | TRBV11-3 | TGTGCCAGCAGCCCCTATCCGACAGGGGAGCAGTTCTTC | CASSPYPTGEQFF
. | TRBJ2-3 | TRBD1 | TRBV19 | TGTGCCAGTACCCAAGGACAGGGGTTCACAGATACGCAGTATTTT | CASTQGQGFTDTQYF
. | TRBJ1-2 | . | TRBV7-9 | TGTGCCAGCAGCTTAGAAACAGAGCGCTTC | CASSLETERF
. | TRBJ1-4 | TRBD1 | TRBV5-1 | TGCGCCAGCAGCCCGCGGACAGGGAGTAATGAAAAACTGTTTTTT | CASSPRTGSNEKLFF
. | TRBJ2-1 | TRBD1 | TRBV12-5 | TGTGCTAGTGGTTGGGGTGACAGGGCCGGCTACAATGAGCAGTTCTTC | CASGWGDRAGYNEQFF
few | TRBJ2-3 | . | TRBV5-1 | TGCGCCAGCAGCGTGGATGGGACCGGCACAGATACGCAGTATTTT | CASSVDGTGTDTQYF
few | TRBJ1-5 | . | TRBV6-5 | TGTGCCAGCAGTTTAGACGGCCTTTATCAGCCCCAGCATTTT | CASSLDGLYQPQHF
. | TRBJ2-3 | . | TRBV11-1 | TGTGCCAGCAGCTTATCGGATACGCAGTATTTT | CASSLSDTQYF
. | TRBJ2-3 | . | TRBV9 | TGTGCCAGCAGCGTTTTGGGGGGCCCCACAGATACGCAGTATTTT | CASSVLGGPTDTQYF
. | TRBJ2-3 | TRBD1 | TRBV7-9 | TGTGCCAGCAGCCTCATCGGGACAGACACAGATACGCAGTATTTT | CASSLIGTDTDTQYF
. | TRBJ1-5 | . | TRBV30 | TGTGCCTGGGGACAGTCACAGCCCCAGCATTTT | CAWGQSQPQHF
few | TRBJ2-1 | TRBD2 | TRBV19 | TGTGCCACGTCCGGGACTAGCGGGGGGCAACAGTTCTTC | CATSGTSGGQQFF
. | TRBJ2-2 | TRBD1 | TRBV2 | TGTGCCAGCAGTGGGACAGGGGTAACCGGGGAGCTGTTTTTT | CASSGTGVTGELFF
few | TRBJ1-2 | TRBD1 | TRBV19 | TGTGCCAGTAGCTCCCTCCCGGGACAGGGGACGGGAGGCTACACCTTC | CASSSLPGQGTGGYTF
. | TRBJ2-7 | . | TRBV30 | TGTGCCGGCGCGGGGGGCAGGGGGAACTACGAGCAGTACTTC | CAGAGGRGNYEQYF
. | TRBJ1-5 | . | TRBV15 | TGTGCCACCAGCAGAGTGGCGTATCGGTATAGCAATCAGCCCCAGCATTTT | CATSRVAYRYSNQPQHF
few | TRBJ2-7 | TRBD1 | TRBV5-4 | TGTGCCAGCAGCCCCGCCAACAGGGGGCCCTACGAGCAGTACTTC | CASSPANRGPYEQYF
. | TRBJ1-1 | . | TRBV2 | TGTGCCAGCAGTGAAATAGTAGGGGTTACTGAAGCTTTCTTT | CASSEIVGVTEAFF
few | TRBJ2-5 | . | TRBV4-1 | TGCGCCAGCAGCCAATTCAGGGGCCAAGAGACCCAGTACTTC | CASSQFRGQETQYF
. | TRBJ2-3 | . | TRBV7-2 | TGTGCCAGCAGACTGGGGACGGGGTGGAGCACAGATACGCAGTATTTT | CASRLGTGWSTDTQYF
. | TRBJ2-5 | . | TRBV14 | TGTGCCAGCAGCCTCCCAGGAGTGGGAGGACCGTACTTC | CASSLPGVGGPYF
. | TRBJ1-4 | . | TRBV5-4 | TGTGCCAGCTCTCCGGGGATTCCGGGTGAAAAACTGTTTTTT | CASSPGIPGEKLFF
few | TRBJ1-5 | TRBD1 | TRBV7-9 | TGTGCCAGCAGCCGGGACAGGAATAGCAATCAGCCCCAGCATTTT | CASSRDRNSNQPQHF
once | TRBJ1-1 | TRBD1 | TRBV6-5 | TGTGCCAGCAGTTACAACAGGGGTCGGGTTGAAGCTTTCTTT | CASSYNRGRVEAFF
. | TRBJ1-1 | . | TRBV7-9 | TGTGCCAGCAGCTTCACAGCGAACACTGAAGCTTTCTTT | CASSFTANTEAFF
few | TRBJ2-3 | . | TRBV27 | TGTGCCAGCAGCCGCCGGGACGAGAGGACGCAGTATTTT | CASSRRDERTQYF
. | TRBJ1-1 | . | TRBV25-1 | TGTGCCAGCAACCCACAGGGACGGAACACTGAAGCTTTCTTT | CASNPQGRNTEAFF
. | TRBJ2-3 | TRBD1 | TRBV29-1 | TGCAGCGCCGAGATCGGCAGGGGGTTCACAGATACGCAGTATTTT | CSAEIGRGFTDTQYF
once | TRBJ2-7 | TRBD1 | TRBV15 | TGTGCCACCAGCAGATACACAGGGGGCACTGGAACCTACGAGCAGTACTTC | CATSRYTGGTGTYEQYF
few | TRBJ1-2 | . | TRBV6-5 | TGTGCCAGCAGTTACTCAAGGGACGTCAACTATGGCTACACCTTC | CASSYSRDVNYGYTF
. | TRBJ1-1 | . | TRBV4-1 | TGCGCCAGCAGCCAAGCGGGGGCGGTGAACACTGAAGCTTTCTTT | CASSQAGAVNTEAFF
. | TRBJ2-7 | TRBD2 | TRBV28 | TGTGCCAGCAGTCCACCTGGGACTAGCGGGGGCCTCTCCTACGAGCAGTACTTC | CASSPPGTSGGLSYEQYF
. | TRBJ2-2 | . | TRBV5-1 | TGCGCCAGCAGCTTTCGGGGAACCGGGGAGCTGTTTTTT | CASSFRGTGELFF
. | TRBJ1-2 | TRBD1 | TRBV13 | TGTGCCAGCAGCAGAGACAGGGGCGGCTACACCTTC | CASSRDRGGYTF
. | TRBJ1-6 | . | TRBV5-1 | TGCGCCAGCAGCCCGGTGGGGGAAAATTCACCCCTCCACTTT | CASSPVGENSPLHF
few | TRBJ1-2 | . | TRBV19 | TGTGCCAGCGGAGGGGGTTTCAACTATGGCTACACCTTC | CASGGGFNYGYTF
. | TRBJ2-3 | TRBD2 | TRBV2 | TGTGCCAGCAGCCCAGCGGGGGCGGGCACAGATACGCAGTATTTT | CASSPAGAGTDTQYF
few | TRBJ2-7 | . | TRBV4-2 | TGTGCCAGCAGCCAAGATTGGGGCGAGCAGTACTTC | CASSQDWGEQYF
. | TRBJ2-1 | . | TRBV7-7 | TGTGCTAGCAGCTTTGGATTCGGCGGCCCCTGGTTCTTC | CASSFGFGGPWFF
few | TRBJ1-5 | . | TRBV7-2 | TGTGCCAGCAGCTTAGCGGGCGGGCATCAGCCCCAGCATTTT | CASSLAGGHQPQHF
. | TRBJ2-1 | . | TRBV10-3 | TGTGCCACCCTAAGGGGGGACTCCTACAATGAGCAGTTCTTC | CATLRGDSYNEQFF
. | TRBJ1-2 | . | TRBV6-1 | TGTGCCAGCAGCGGACCTCGGGGAGGGGGCTATGGCTACACCTTC | CASSGPRGGGYGYTF
. | TRBJ1-1 | . | TRBV29-1 | TGCAGCGTTGCGGCCGCCACTGAAGCTTTCTTT | CSVAAATEAFF
few | TRBJ1-6 | . | TRBV7-2 | TGTGCCAGCAGCTTAGTATCTGGGGTTAATTCACCCCTCCACTTT | CASSLVSGVNSPLHF
. | TRBJ2-3 | TRBD2 | TRBV7-9 | TGTGCCAGCAGCCCTACTAGCGGCACAGATACGCAGTATTTT | CASSPTSGTDTQYF
few | TRBJ2-7 | . | TRBV18 | TGTGCCAGCTCACCCGGACAGTCTCAATACGAGCAGTACTTC | CASSPGQSQYEQYF
few | TRBJ1-4 | . | TRBV27 | TGTGCCAGCAGTGCATCATTCACAACTAATGAAAAACTGTTTTTT | CASSASFTTNEKLFF
. | TRBJ2-3 | . | TRBV5-1 | TGCGCCAGCAGCTTCACCAGTTTCCCCACAGATACGCAGTATTTT | CASSFTSFPTDTQYF
few | TRBJ1-6 | TRBD1 | TRBV4-1 | TGCGCCAGCAGCCAAGATTCCGGGGACAGGCCTAATACACCCCTCCACTTT | CASSQDSGDRPNTPLHF
. | TRBJ1-1 | . | TRBV4-1 | TGCGCCAGCAGCCAAGGTCAGGGTCCGAACGCTGAAGCTTTCTTT | CASSQGQGPNAEAFF
few | TRBJ1-2 | TRBD1 | TRBV23-1 | TGCGCCAGTCCCCCGACAGGGGCTAACTATGGCTACACCTTC | CASPPTGANYGYTF
few | TRBJ2-1 | . | TRBV5-4 | TGTGCCAGCAGGTTGCGGCCGGGGGTGAGCTCCTACAATGAGCAGTTCTTC | CASRLRPGVSSYNEQFF
few | TRBJ1-5 | . | TRBV2 | TGTGCCAGCAGTCCCATTGAGGGGGGGTTTGGTCAGCCCCAGCATTTT | CASSPIEGGFGQPQHF
. | TRBJ2-1 | . | TRBV5-4 | TGTGCCAGCAGCCTAGAGTGGAGTAGCCGGGGAGGTGAGCAGTTCTTC | CASSLEWSSRGGEQFF
. | TRBJ2-5 | TRBD2 | TRBV9 | TGTGCCAGCAGCCCTACGACTAGCGGAAACCAAGAGACCCAGTACTTC | CASSPTTSGNQETQYF
. | TRBJ1-2 | TRBD1 | TRBV27 | TGTGCCAGCAGTGCCCAACACCCGGGACAGGGGCACGGCTACACCTTC | CASSAQHPGQGHGYTF